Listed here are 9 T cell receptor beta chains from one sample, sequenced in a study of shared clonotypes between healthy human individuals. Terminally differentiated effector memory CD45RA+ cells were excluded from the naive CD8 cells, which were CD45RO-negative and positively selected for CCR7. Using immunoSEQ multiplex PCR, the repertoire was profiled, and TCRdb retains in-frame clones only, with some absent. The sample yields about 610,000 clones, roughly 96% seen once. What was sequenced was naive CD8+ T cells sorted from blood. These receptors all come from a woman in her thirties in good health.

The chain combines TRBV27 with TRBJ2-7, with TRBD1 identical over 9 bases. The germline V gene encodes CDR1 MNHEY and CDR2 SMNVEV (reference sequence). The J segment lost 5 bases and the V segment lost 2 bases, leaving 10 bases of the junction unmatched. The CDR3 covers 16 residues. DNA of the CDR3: TGTGCCAGCAGTTTAGTCGGGACAGGGATTTCGGACGAGCAGTACTTC. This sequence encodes CASSLVGTGISDEQYF.

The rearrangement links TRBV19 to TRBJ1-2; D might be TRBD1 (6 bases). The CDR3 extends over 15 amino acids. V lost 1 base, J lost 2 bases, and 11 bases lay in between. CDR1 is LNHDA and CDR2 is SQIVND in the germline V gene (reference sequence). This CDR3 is CASSIVTGPNYGYTF. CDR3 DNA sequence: TGTGCCAGTAGTATAGTAACAGGGCCCAACTATGGCTACACCTTC.

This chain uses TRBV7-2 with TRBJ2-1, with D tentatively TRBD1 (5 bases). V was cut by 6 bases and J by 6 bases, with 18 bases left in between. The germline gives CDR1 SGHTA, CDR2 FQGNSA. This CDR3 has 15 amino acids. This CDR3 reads CASRLTVLRGNEQFF. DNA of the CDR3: TGTGCCAGCAGGCTTACAGTTCTAAGGGGCAATGAGCAGTTCTTC.

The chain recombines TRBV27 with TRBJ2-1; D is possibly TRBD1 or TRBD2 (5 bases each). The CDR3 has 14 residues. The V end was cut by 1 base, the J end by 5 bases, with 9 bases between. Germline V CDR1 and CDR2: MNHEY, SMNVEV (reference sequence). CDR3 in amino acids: CASSLYGTDNEQFF. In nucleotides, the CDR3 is TGTGCCAGCAGTTTATATGGGACGGACAATGAGCAGTTCTTC.

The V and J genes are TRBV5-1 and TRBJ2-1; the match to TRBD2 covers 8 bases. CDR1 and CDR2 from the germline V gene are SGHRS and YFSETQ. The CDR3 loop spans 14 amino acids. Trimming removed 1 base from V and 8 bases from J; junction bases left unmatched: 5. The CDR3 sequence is CASSLSREVYEQFF. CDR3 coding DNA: TGCGCCAGCAGCTTGTCGCGGGAGGTGTATGAGCAGTTCTTC.

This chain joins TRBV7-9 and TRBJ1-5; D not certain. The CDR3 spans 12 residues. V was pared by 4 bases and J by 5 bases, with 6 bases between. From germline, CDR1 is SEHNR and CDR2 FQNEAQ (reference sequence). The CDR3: CASSWQDQPQHF. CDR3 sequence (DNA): TGTGCCAGCAGCTGGCAGGATCAGCCCCAGCATTTT.

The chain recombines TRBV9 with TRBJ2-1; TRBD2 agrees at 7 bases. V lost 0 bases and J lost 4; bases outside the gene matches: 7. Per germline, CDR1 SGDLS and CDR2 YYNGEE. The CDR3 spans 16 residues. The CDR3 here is CASSVEGGSAYNEQFF. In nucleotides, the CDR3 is TGTGCCAGCAGCGTAGAGGGCGGGAGTGCTTACAATGAGCAGTTCTTC.

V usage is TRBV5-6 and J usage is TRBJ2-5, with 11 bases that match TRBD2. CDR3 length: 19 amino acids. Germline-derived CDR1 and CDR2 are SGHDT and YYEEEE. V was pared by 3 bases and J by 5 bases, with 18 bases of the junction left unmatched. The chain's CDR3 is CASSSELGTSGQRGETQYF. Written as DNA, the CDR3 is TGTGCCAGCAGCTCAGAGCTAGGGACTAGCGGCCAAAGGGGGGAGACCCAGTACTTC.

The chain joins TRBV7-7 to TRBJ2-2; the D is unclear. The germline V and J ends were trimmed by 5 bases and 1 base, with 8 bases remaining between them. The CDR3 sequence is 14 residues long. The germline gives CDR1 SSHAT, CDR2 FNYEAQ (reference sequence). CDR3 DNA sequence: TGTGCCAGCAGCAAAGAGAGGAACACCGGGGAGCTGTTTTTT. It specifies CASSKERNTGELFF.